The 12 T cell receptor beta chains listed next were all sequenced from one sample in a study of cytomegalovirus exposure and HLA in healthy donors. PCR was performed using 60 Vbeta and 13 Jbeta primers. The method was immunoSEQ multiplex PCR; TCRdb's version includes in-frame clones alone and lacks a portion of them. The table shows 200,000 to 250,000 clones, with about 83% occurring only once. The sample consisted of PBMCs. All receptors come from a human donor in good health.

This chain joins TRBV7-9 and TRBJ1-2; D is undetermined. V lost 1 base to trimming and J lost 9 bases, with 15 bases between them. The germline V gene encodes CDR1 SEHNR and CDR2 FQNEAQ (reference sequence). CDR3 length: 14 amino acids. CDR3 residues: CASSLVLAGSSYTF. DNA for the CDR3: TGTGCCAGCAGCTTAGTATTGGCGGGGAGTAGCTACACCTTC.

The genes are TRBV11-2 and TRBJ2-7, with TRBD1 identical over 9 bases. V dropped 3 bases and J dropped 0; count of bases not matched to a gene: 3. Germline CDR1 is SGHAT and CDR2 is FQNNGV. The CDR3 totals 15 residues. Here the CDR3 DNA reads TGTGCCAGCAGCTTTCGGGACAGGGACTCCTACGAGCAGTACTTC. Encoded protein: CASSFRDRDSYEQYF. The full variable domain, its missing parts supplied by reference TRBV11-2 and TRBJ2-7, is EAGVAQSPRYKIIEKRQSVAFWCNPISGHATLYWYQQILGQGPKLLIQFQNNGVVDDSQLPKDRFSAERLKGVDSTLKIQPAKLEDSAVYLCASSFRDRDSYEQYFGPGTRLTVT.

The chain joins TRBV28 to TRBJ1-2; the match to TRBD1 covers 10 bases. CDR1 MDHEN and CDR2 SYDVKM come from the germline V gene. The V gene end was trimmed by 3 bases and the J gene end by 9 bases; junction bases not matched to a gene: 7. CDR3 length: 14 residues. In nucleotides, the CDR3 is TGTGCCAGCAGTTTGACAGGGGGCGCGAGGAGCTACACCTTC. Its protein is CASSLTGGARSYTF.

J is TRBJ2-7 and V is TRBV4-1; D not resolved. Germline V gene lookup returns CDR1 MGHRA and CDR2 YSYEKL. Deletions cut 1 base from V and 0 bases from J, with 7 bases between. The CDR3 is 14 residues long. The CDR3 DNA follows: TGCGCCAGCAGCCAAGGTCCGGGCTCCTACGAGCAGTACTTC. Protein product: CASSQGPGSYEQYF.

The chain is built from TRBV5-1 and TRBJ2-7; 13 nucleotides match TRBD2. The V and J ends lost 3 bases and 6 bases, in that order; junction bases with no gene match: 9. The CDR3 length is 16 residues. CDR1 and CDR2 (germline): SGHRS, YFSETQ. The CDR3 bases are TGCGCCAGCAGCTCACGGACTAGCGGGAGAAAAGGCGAGCAGTACTTC. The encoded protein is CASSSRTSGRKGEQYF.

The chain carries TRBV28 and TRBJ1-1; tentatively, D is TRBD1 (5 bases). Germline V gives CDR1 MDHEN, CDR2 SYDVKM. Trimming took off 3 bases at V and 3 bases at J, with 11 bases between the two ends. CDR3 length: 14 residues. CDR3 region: CASSFGQGDTEAFF. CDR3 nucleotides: TGTGCCAGCAGTTTCGGTCAGGGCGACACTGAAGCTTTCTTT.

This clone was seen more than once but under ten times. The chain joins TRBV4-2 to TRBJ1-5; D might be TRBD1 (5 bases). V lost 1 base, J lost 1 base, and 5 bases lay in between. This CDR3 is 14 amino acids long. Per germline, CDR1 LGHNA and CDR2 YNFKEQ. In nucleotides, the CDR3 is TGTGCCAGCAGCCAAGGGACAAGCAATCAGCCCCAGCATTTT. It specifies CASSQGTSNQPQHF.

CDR3 coding DNA: TGCGCCAGCAGTGATACCCTAACAGGAGATACGCAGTATTTT. As protein: CASSDTLTGDTQYF. The rearrangement links TRBV10-1 to TRBJ2-3, with TRBD1 as a possible D gene (5 bases). The CDR3 spans 14 residues. The germline V gene has CDR1 WNHNN and CDR2 SYGVQD (reference sequence). Between the trimmed V and J ends, which lost 3 bases and 5 bases, there was a span of 12 bases.

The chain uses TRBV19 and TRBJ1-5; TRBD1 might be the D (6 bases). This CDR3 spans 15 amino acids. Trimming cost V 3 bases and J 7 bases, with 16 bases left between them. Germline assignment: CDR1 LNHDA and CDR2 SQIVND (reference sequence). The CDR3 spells CASSIPGRGVQPQHF. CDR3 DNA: TGTGCCAGTAGTATTCCCGGCAGGGGCGTACAGCCCCAGCATTTT.

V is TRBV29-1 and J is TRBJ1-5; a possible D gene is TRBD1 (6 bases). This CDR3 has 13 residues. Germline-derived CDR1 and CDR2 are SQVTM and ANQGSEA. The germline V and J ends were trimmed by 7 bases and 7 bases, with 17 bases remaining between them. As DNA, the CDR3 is TGCAGCGCGACCAGGGGTTCGGGCCAGCCCCAGCATTTT. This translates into CSATRGSGQPQHF. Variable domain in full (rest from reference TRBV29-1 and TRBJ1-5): SAVISQKPSRDICQRGTSLTIQCQVDSQVTMMFWYRQQPGQSLTLIATANQGSEATYESGFVIDKFPISRPNLTFSTLTVSNMSPEDSSIYLCSATRGSGQPQHFGDGTRLSIL.

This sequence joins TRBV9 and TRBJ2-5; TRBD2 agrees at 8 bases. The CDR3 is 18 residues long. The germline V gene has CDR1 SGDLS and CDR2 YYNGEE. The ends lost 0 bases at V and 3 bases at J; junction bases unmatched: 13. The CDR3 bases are TGTGCCAGCAGCGTAGGGTGGAGCGGGAGTCGTCTCAAAGAGACCCAGTACTTC. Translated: CASSVGWSGSRLKETQYF.

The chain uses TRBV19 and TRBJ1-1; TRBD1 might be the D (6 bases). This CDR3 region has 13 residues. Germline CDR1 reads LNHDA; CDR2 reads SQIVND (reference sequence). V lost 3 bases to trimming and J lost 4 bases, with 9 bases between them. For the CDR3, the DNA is TGTGCCAGTAGTATGAGGGGGGGCACTGAAGCTTTCTTT. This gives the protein CASSMRGGTEAFF.